Below, 29 T cell receptor beta chains from the same sample are listed, as sequenced in a study of T cells in tuberculosis. Here immunoSEQ multiplex PCR was the method, and the copy in TCRdb shows in-frame clones only, minus some. The table shows 40,000 or so clones, with roughly 95% occurring only once. This sample's time point: new active TB diagnosis, blood taken before or within 7 days of starting treatment. This sample comprised PBMCs, obtained at tuberculosis diagnosis. The origin of the receptors is an adult with tuberculosis.

This clone was seen just once. The rearrangement joins TRBV7-2 to TRBJ1-2; 8 bases match TRBD1. The CDR3 extends over 13 amino acids. After removal of 6 bases from V and 6 bases from J, the junction contained 6 bases not matched to a gene. Germline V CDR1 and CDR2: SGHTA, FQGNSA. The CDR3 DNA is TGTGCCAGCAGACCGGACAGGGTCCATGGCTACACCTTC. Its protein product is CASRPDRVHGYTF.

The V call is TRBV7-8, the J call TRBJ2-7; D is uncertain. The germline V and J ends were trimmed by 2 bases and 6 bases, with 8 bases remaining between them. The CDR3 spans 12 residues. Germline V CDR1 and CDR2: SGHVS, FQNEAQ. The CDR3, as DNA: TGTGCCAGCAGCTTAAGCGTGATCGAGCAGTACTTC. It encodes CASSLSVIEQYF.

This chain links TRBV29-1 with TRBJ1-2; D is uncertain. The V end was cut by 2 bases, the J end by 0 bases, with 16 bases between. Germline V gene lookup returns CDR1 SQVTM and CDR2 ANQGSEA. The CDR3 totals 16 residues. The DNA for the CDR3 is TGCAGCGTTGAAAAAGGCAGGCCCGGATCTAACTATGGCTACACCTTC. Translation gives CSVEKGRPGSNYGYTF.

The chain joins TRBV12-5 to TRBJ1-1, with D uncertain. The CDR3 consists of 12 residues. Trimming left V 2 bases short and J 10 bases short, with 11 bases between. Germline CDR1 and CDR2: LGHNT and FRNRAP. Here the CDR3 DNA reads TGTGCTAGTGGTTTGCCCTTGCGGCGAGCTTTCTTT. It is translated as CASGLPLRRAFF.

The chain links TRBV30 to TRBJ1-1; TRBD1 matches at 9 bases. V lost 0 bases, J lost 5 bases, and 10 bases stayed unmatched. This CDR3 spans 16 amino acids. The germline V gene has CDR1 GTSNPN and CDR2 SVGIG (reference sequence). CDR3 DNA sequence: TGTGCCTGGAGTGTAACCGTGACAGGGGGAGGAACTGAAGCTTTCTTT. Translated: CAWSVTVTGGGTEAFF.

The chain couples TRBV2 to TRBJ1-2; tentatively, D is TRBD1 (5 bases). The CDR3 sequence is 14 residues long. From germline, CDR1 is SNHLY and CDR2 FYNNEI. The ends were cut back, 6 bases at V and 0 bases at J, with 11 bases in the middle. CDR3 amino acids: CASSLDSSNYGYTF. As DNA, the CDR3 is TGTGCCAGCAGCCTCGACAGTTCTAACTATGGCTACACCTTC.

V usage is TRBV28 and J usage is TRBJ2-5; the D is unclear. V lost 1 base to trimming and J lost 5 bases, with 11 bases between them. The germline gives CDR1 MDHEN, CDR2 SYDVKM. CDR3 length equals 14 residues. CDR3 DNA: TGTGCCAGCAGTTTATTATCGCCAAGCGAGACCCAGTACTTC. Encoded protein: CASSLLSPSETQYF.

This sequence joins TRBV5-5 and TRBJ1-5; weak D call: TRBD1 (6 bases). V shed 4 bases and J shed 6 bases, with 14 bases lying between them. The CDR3 spans 14 residues. Per the germline V gene, CDR1 is SGHKS and CDR2 is YYEKEE (reference sequence). The CDR3, as DNA: TGTGCCAGCAGCCCGGGACAAGTTGGTCAGCCCCAGCATTTT. It yields the protein CASSPGQVGQPQHF. Complete variable domain (other parts from reference TRBV5-5 and TRBJ1-5): DAGVTQSPTHLIKTRGQQVTLRCSPISGHKSVSWYQQVLGQGPQFIFQYYEKEERGRGNFPDRFSARQFPNYSSELNVNALLLGDSALYLCASSPGQVGQPQHFGDGTRLSIL.

The chain has TRBV9 and TRBJ2-1; D not certain. Germline CDR1 and CDR2: SGDLS and YYNGEE. Trimming pared 3 bases from V and 4 bases from J, leaving 17 bases between. There are 16 residues in the CDR3. CDR3 DNA sequence: TGTGCCAGCAGCGCCCGAGTACAAACAGCATACAATGAGCAGTTCTTC. It encodes CASSARVQTAYNEQFF.

The genes are TRBV15 and TRBJ2-1; 12 bases are a match to TRBD1. V lost 1 base and J lost 15; bases outside the gene matches: 19. CDR3 size: 18 residues. Germline values: CDR1 LNHNV, CDR2 YYDKDF (reference sequence). The CDR3 region is CATSRGLGGQGAAGVPFF. CDR3 nucleotides: TGTGCCACCAGCAGAGGGCTTGGGGGACAGGGGGCGGCCGGGGTGCCGTTCTTC.

This clone was detected once. The chain links TRBV14 to TRBJ1-2; 8 bases align to TRBD1. V shed 0 bases, J shed 6 bases, and the junction held 3 bases outside the gene matches. Germline assignment: CDR1 SGHDN and CDR2 FVKESK. The CDR3 has 14 amino acids. In nucleotides, the CDR3 is TGTGCCAGCAGCCAAGAGGACAGGGTAAATGGCTACACCTTC. It specifies CASSQEDRVNGYTF.

This sequence joins TRBV28 and TRBJ1-2; 9 bases are a match to TRBD1. Germline V lookup: CDR1 MDHEN, CDR2 SYDVKM. V trimming: 4 bases; J trimming: 0 bases; junction bases outside the gene matches: 12. The CDR3 consists of 18 residues. CDR3 in DNA: TGTGCCAGCAGTTCGATAATTTACAGGGGGCGACCTAACTATGGCTACACCTTC. It is translated as CASSSIIYRGRPNYGYTF.

The genes are TRBV29-1 and TRBJ1-1; D remains unclear. This CDR3 is built from 15 residues. Trimming took 6 bases from V and 4 from J, leaving 21 bases between them. Germline CDR1 SQVTM, CDR2 ANQGSEA. For the CDR3, the DNA is TGCAGCGTCCGATTGAAGTATTCGGTTTCCACTGAAGCTTTCTTT. It translates to CSVRLKYSVSTEAFF.

This rearrangement joins TRBV7-2 to TRBJ2-5; weak D call: TRBD2 (6 bases). The V end was cut by 4 bases, the J end by 5 bases, with 14 bases between. The germline CDR1 and CDR2 sequences are SGHTA and FQGNSA. The length of the CDR3 is 14 residues. The CDR3 DNA follows: TGTGCCAGCAGCTCCGGCTGGCGGGGTGAGACCCAGTACTTC. Its protein product is CASSSGWRGETQYF.

This CDR3 reads CASSARRQAIIYTF. The CDR3 DNA reads as TGTGCCAGCAGCGCACGACGACAGGCCATCATCTACACCTTC. This chain connects TRBV5-8 to TRBJ1-2; D may be TRBD1 (6 bases). This CDR3 is 14 amino acids long. CDR1 is SGHTS and CDR2 is YDEGEE in the germline V gene. With 4 bases removed from V and 10 bases from J, the gap between germline ends came to 20 bases.

In its sample, this clone was seen a few times. CDR3 DNA: TGTGCCAGCAGCTATACCCAAGAGCAGTACTTC. It codes for CASSYTQEQYF. The gene calls are TRBV28 and TRBJ2-7, with unresolved D. The germline V gene encodes CDR1 MDHEN and CDR2 SYDVKM. The CDR3 length is 11 residues. The V gene lost 6 bases and the J gene lost 7 bases, with 10 bases spanning the gap.

The V call is TRBV2, the J call TRBJ1-2; TRBD1 matches at 8 bases. The CDR3 has 16 residues. Germline V lookup: CDR1 SNHLY, CDR2 FYNNEI. The V gene end was trimmed by 4 bases and the J gene end by 6 bases; junction bases not matched to a gene: 13. The DNA of the CDR3 is TGTGCCAGCAGTGCGGGCGGAAAGACAGGGGCCCATGGCTACACCTTC. Translated: CASSAGGKTGAHGYTF.

The chain joins TRBV13 to TRBJ2-7, with 8 nucleotides matching TRBD1. Germline CDR1 PRHDT, CDR2 FYEKMQ (reference sequence). The CDR3 consists of 15 residues. V shed 4 bases and J 3 bases; nucleotides not matched to a gene: 8. Written as DNA, the CDR3 is TGTGCCAGCAGCTCCGGGACAGGACAGGTCTACGAGCAGTACTTC. Protein: CASSSGTGQVYEQYF.

The genes are TRBV19 and TRBJ1-6, with TRBD1 identical over 8 bases. CDR1 LNHDA and CDR2 SQIVND come from the germline V gene (reference sequence). The V segment lost 5 bases and the J segment 9 bases; nucleotides outside the gene matches: 9. This CDR3 has 15 residues. CDR3 region: CASSPPGTGSSPLHF. The CDR3 DNA reads as TGTGCCAGTAGTCCCCCCGGGACAGGTAGTTCACCCCTCCACTTT.

This chain links TRBV18 with TRBJ2-1; D ambiguous. The CDR3 is 18 amino acids. Germline-derived CDR1 and CDR2 are KGHSH and LQKENI. The germline V and J ends were trimmed by 0 bases and 4 bases, with 19 bases remaining between them. The DNA of the CDR3 is TGTGCCAGCTCACCACCTAATTCTCGGCAGGTAATTTACAATGAGCAGTTCTTC. As protein: CASSPPNSRQVIYNEQFF.

The chain is built from TRBV2 and TRBJ2-2; D gene unclear. The germline CDR1 and CDR2 sequences are SNHLY and FYNNEI. This CDR3 has 15 amino acids. V lost 4 bases to trimming and J lost 1 base, with 10 bases between them. CDR3 region: CASSVSRMNTGELFF. CDR3 DNA: TGTGCCAGCAGTGTCTCGAGGATGAACACCGGGGAGCTGTTTTTT.

The J gene is TRBJ1-1, the V gene TRBV6-1, with D maybe TRBD1 (5 bases). Between the trimmed V and J ends, which lost 8 bases and 5 bases, there was a span of 12 bases. Germline CDR1 reads MNHNS; CDR2 reads SASEGT. This CDR3 spans 12 amino acids. This chain's CDR3 is CASGAQRTEAFF. The CDR3 coding sequence is TGTGCCAGCGGGGCCCAGAGAACTGAAGCTTTCTTT.

This chain connects TRBV4-1 to TRBJ1-3; D is undetermined. Germline-derived CDR1 and CDR2 are MGHRA and YSYEKL. CDR3 size: 14 residues. V was pared by 1 base and J by 0 bases, with 4 bases between. The CDR3, as DNA: TGCGCCAGCAGCCAAGGTAGCTCTGGAAACACCATATATTTT. It codes for CASSQGSSGNTIYF.

The V call is TRBV11-3, the J call TRBJ2-1; D may be TRBD2 (5 bases). The germline CDR1 and CDR2 sequences are SGHNT and YENEEA. Trimming removed 4 bases from V and 4 bases from J, with 11 bases in between. This CDR3 contains 14 residues. In DNA, the CDR3 is TGTGCCAGCAGCTCGGGGTCCCCGTACAATGAGCAGTTCTTC. It codes for CASSSGSPYNEQFF.

The J gene is TRBJ1-6, the V gene TRBV19; 9 bases line up with TRBD1. Per the germline V gene, CDR1 is LNHDA and CDR2 is SQIVND (reference sequence). CDR3 length: 15 residues. The J segment lost 10 bases and the V segment lost 9 bases, leaving 13 bases of the junction unmatched. The CDR3 sequence: CASNRGLSLMSPLHF. The CDR3 region has the DNA TGTGCCAGCAACAGGGGGCTCTCCCTGATGTCACCCCTCCACTTT.

The chain uses TRBV6-5 and TRBJ1-1; D possibly corresponds to TRBD1 (6 bases). CDR1 and CDR2 from the germline V gene are MNHEY and SVGAGI. This CDR3 has 16 residues. Trimming shortened V by 0 bases and J by 1 base, and 12 bases separated the two germline ends. The CDR3 bases are TGTGCCAGCAGTTACTCTTTTGGCAGGGGGAACACTGAAGCTTTCTTT. It translates to CASSYSFGRGNTEAFF.

The rearrangement joins TRBV10-3 to TRBJ1-6; TRBD1 matches 7 bases. The CDR3 consists of 13 residues. V dropped 7 bases and J dropped 7; count of bases not matched to a gene: 4. Germline CDR1 and CDR2: ENHRY and SYGVKD. CDR3 loop: CAIKETGNSPLHF. The CDR3 region has the DNA TGTGCCATCAAAGAGACAGGGAATTCACCCCTCCACTTT.

This chain links TRBV5-6 with TRBJ1-3; D ambiguous. V was shortened by 5 bases and J by 1 base, with 10 bases between the two germline ends. The CDR3 contains 14 residues. The germline gives CDR1 SGHDT, CDR2 YYEEEE. The CDR3 DNA reads as TGTGCCAGCAGATACGGTTTTTCTGGAAACACCATATATTTT. Its translation: CASRYGFSGNTIYF.

This clone was counted a single time. The chain carries TRBV6-1 and TRBJ2-5; 11 bases map to TRBD2. The CDR3 consists of 18 residues. The germline V gene has CDR1 MNHNS and CDR2 SASEGT. After removal of 6 bases from V and 2 bases from J, the junction contained 14 bases not matched to a gene. CDR3 sequence: CASSEPSGGKQLQETQYF. The CDR3 DNA reads as TGTGCCAGCAGCGAACCTAGCGGGGGGAAGCAATTACAAGAGACCCAGTACTTC.